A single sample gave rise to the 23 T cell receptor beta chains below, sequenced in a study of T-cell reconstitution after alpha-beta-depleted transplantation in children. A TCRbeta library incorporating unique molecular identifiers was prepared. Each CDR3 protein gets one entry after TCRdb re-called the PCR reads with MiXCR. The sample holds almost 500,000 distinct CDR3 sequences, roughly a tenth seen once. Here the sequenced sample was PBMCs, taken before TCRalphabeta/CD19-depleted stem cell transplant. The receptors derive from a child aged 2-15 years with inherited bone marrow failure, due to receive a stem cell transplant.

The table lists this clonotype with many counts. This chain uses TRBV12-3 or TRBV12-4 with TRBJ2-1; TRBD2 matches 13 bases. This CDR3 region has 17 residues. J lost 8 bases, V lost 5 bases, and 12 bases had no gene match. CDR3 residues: CASSVSGRTSGSDEQFF. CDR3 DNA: TGTGCCAGCAGTGTCTCCGGTCGGACTAGCGGGAGCGATGAGCAGTTCTTC.

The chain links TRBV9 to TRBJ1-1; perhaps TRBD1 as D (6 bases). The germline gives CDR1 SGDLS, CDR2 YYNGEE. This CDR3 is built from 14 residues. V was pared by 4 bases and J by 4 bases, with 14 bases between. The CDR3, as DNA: TGTGCCAGCAGCCTACAGGGTAAGAGCACTGAAGCTTTCTTT. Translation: CASSLQGKSTEAFF.

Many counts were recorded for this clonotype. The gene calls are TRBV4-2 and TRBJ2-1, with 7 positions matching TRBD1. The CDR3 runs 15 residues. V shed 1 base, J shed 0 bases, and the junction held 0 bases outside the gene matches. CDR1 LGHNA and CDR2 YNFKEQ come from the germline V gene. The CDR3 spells CASSQGQGSYNEQFF. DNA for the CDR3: TGTGCCAGCAGCCAAGGACAGGGCTCCTACAATGAGCAGTTCTTC.

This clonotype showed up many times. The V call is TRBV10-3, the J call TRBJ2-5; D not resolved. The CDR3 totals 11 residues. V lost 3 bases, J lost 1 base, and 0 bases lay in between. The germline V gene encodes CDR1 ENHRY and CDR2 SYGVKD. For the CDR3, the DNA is TGTGCCATCAGTGACCAAGAGACCCAGTACTTC. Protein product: CAISDQETQYF.

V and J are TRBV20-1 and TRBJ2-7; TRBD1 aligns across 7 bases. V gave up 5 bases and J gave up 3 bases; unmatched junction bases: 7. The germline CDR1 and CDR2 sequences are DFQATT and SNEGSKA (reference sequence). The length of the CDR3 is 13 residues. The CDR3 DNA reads TGCAGTGCTCCGGGACAGACTGTCTACGAGCAGTACTTC. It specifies CSAPGQTVYEQYF.

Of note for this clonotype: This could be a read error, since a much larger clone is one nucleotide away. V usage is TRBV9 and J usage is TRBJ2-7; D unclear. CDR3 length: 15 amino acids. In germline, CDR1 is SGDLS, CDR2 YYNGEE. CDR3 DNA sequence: TGTGCCAGCAGCGTAGCCCATCTCCCGACCTACGAGCAGTGCTTC. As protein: CASSVAHLPTYEQCF.

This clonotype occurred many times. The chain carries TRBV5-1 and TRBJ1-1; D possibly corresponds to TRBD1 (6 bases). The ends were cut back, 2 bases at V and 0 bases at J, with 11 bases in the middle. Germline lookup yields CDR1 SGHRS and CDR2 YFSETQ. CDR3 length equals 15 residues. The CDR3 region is CASSLPDSLNTEAFF. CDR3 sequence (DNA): TGCGCCAGCAGCTTACCGGACAGTCTGAACACTGAAGCTTTCTTT.

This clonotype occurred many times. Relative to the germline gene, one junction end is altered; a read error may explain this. CDR3 DNA sequence: TGTGCCATCAGTTACTCGAAGGGGGTGGCTAATGAAAAACTGTTTTTT. Protein: CAISYSKGVANEKLFF. The V and J genes are TRBV6-5 and TRBJ1-4, with D possibly matching TRBD1 (6 bases). Germline lookup yields CDR1 MNHEY and CDR2 SVGAGI. The CDR3 sequence is 16 residues long.

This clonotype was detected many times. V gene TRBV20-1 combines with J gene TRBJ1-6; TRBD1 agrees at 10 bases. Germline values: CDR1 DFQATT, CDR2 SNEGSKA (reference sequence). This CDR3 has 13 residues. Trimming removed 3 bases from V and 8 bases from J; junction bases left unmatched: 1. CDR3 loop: CSARGTGDSPLHF. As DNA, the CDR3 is TGCAGTGCTAGGGGGACAGGGGATTCACCCCTCCACTTT.

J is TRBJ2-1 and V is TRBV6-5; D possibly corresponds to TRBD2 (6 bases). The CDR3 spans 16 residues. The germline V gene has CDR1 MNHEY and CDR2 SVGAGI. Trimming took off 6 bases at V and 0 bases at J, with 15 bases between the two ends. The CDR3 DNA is TGTGCCAGCAGATCCCCGGGACTCCACTCCTACAATGAGCAGTTCTTC. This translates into CASRSPGLHSYNEQFF.

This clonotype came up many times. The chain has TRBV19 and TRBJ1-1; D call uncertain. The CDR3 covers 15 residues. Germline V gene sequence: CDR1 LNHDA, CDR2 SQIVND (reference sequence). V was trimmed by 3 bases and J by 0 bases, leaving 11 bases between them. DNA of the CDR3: TGTGCCAGTAGTATCGCCCCCCAGGTGAACACTGAAGCTTTCTTT. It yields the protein CASSIAPQVNTEAFF. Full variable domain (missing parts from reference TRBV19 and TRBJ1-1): DGGITQSPKYLFRKEGQNVTLSCEQNLNHDAMYWYRQDPGQGLRLIYYSQIVNDFQKGDIAEGYSVSREKKESFPLTVTSAQKNPTAFYLCASSIAPQVNTEAFFGQGTRLTVV.

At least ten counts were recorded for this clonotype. The chain's CDR3 is CASSFIASPGDEQFF. The CDR3 DNA follows: TGCGCCAGCAGCTTTATAGCCTCCCCGGGCGATGAGCAGTTCTTC. The chain combines TRBV5-1 with TRBJ2-1, with D uncertain. This CDR3 spans 15 amino acids. CDR1 and CDR2 (germline): SGHRS, YFSETQ. The V and J ends lost 2 bases and 8 bases respectively, with 17 bases between them.

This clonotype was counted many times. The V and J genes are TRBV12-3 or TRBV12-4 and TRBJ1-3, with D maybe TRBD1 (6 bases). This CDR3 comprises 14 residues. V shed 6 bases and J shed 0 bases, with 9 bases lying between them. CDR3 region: CASSQGPSGNTIYF. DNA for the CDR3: TGTGCCAGCAGCCAGGGGCCCTCTGGAAACACCATATATTTT.

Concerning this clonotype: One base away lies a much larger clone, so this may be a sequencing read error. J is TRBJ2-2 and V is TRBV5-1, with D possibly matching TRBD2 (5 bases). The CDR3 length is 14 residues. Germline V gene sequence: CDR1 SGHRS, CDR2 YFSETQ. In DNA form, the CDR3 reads TGCGCCAGCAGCTTCAAGGCGAACACCGGGGAGCTGTATTTT. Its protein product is CASSFKANTGELYF.

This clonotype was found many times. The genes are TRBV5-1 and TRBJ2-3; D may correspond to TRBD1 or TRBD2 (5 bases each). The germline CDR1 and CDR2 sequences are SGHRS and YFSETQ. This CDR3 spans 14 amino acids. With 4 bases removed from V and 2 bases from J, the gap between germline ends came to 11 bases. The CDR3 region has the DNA TGCGCCAGCAGCCCACCCGGGGCCACAGATACGCAGTATTTT. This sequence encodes CASSPPGATDTQYF.

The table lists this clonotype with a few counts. The CDR3 reads CSARDSGVGTYSYEQYF. The CDR3 region has the DNA TGCAGTGCTAGAGATTCAGGGGTCGGGACCTACTCCTACGAGCAGTACTTC. J is TRBJ2-7 and V is TRBV20-1; a weak D match, TRBD1 (6 bases). Trimming shortened V by 0 bases and J by 0 bases, and 18 bases separated the two germline ends. CDR1 is DFQATT and CDR2 is SNEGSKA in the germline V gene (reference sequence). The CDR3 extends over 17 amino acids.

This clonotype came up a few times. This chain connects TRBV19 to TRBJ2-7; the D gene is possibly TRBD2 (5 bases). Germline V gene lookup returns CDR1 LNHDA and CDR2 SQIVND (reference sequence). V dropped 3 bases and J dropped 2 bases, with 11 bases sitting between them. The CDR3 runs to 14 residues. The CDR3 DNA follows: TGTGCCAGTAGTATTACGGGGTCCACCTACGAGCAGTACTTC. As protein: CASSITGSTYEQYF.

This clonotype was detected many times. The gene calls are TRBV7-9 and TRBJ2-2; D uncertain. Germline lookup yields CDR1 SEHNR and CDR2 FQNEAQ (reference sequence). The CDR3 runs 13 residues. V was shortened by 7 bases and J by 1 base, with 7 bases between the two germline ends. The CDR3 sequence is CASTPRNTGELFF. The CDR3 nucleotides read TGTGCCAGCACCCCTAGGAACACCGGGGAGCTGTTTTTT.

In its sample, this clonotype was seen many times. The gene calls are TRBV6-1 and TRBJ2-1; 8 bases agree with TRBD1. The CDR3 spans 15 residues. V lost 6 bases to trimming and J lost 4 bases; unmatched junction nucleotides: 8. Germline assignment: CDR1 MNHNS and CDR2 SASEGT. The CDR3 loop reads CASRLPGQAYNEQFF. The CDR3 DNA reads TGTGCCAGCAGACTACCGGGACAGGCATACAATGAGCAGTTCTTC.

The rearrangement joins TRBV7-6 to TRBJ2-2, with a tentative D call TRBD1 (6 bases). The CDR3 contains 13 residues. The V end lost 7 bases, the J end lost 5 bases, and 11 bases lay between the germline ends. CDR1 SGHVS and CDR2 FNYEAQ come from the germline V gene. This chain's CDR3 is CASIQGVTGELFF. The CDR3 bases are TGTGCCAGCATACAGGGTGTGACCGGGGAGCTGTTTTTT.

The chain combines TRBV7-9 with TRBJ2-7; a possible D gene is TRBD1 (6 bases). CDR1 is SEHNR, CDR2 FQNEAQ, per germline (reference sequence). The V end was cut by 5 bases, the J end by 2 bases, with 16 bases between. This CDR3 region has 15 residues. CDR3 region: CASSPPTGKAYEQYF. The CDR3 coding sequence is TGTGCCAGCAGCCCGCCCACAGGGAAGGCCTACGAGCAGTACTTC.

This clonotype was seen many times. In DNA, the CDR3 is TGCAGTGCTAGAGACATCTACGAGCAGTACTTC. Amino acid sequence: CSARDIYEQYF. The chain combines TRBV20-1 with TRBJ2-7; unclear D gene. V was cut by 0 bases and J by 3 bases, with 3 bases left in between. Germline CDR1 and CDR2: DFQATT and SNEGSKA (reference sequence). This CDR3 is built from 11 residues.

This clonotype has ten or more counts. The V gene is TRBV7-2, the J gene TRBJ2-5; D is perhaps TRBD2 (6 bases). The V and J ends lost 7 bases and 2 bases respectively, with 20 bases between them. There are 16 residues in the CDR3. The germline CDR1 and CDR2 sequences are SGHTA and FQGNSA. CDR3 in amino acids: CASTLRRPGGQETQYF. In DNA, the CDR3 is TGTGCCAGCACCCTAAGACGGCCTGGGGGGCAAGAGACCCAGTACTTC.